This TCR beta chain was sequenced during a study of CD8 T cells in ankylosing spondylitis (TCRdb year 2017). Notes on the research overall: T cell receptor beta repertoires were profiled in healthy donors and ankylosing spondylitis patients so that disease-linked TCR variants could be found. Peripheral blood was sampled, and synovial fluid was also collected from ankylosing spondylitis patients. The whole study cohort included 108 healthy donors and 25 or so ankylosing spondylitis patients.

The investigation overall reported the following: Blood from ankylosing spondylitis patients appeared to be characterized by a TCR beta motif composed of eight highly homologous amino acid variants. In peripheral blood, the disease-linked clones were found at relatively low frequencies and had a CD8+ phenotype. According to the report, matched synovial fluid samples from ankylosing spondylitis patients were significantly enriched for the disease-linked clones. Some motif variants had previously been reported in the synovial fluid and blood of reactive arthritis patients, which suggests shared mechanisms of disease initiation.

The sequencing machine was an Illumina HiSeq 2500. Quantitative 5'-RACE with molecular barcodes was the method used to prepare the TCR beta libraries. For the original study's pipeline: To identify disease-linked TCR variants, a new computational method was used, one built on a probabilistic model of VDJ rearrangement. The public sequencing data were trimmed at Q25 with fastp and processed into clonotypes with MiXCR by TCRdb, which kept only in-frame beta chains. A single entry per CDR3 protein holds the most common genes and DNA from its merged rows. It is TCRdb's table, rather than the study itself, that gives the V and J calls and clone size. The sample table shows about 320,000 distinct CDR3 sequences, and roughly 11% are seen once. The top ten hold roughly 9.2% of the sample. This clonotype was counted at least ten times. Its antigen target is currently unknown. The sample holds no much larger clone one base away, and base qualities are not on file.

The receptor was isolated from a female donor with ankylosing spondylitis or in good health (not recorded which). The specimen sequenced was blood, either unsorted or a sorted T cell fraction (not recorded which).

The CDR3: CASSIGAVNEQFF. At the DNA level, the sequence is TGTGCCAGCAGCATTGGGGCGGTCAATGAGCAGTTCTTC. The sequence is built from TRBV12-3 or TRBV12-4 and TRBJ2-1; the D gene is possibly TRBD1, with 5 bases matching. V is pared back by 6 bases and J by 6 bases, with 12 bases lying between the germline termini. From its cysteine to its phenylalanine, the CDR3 spans 13 amino acids. This entry keeps only the CDR3 DNA: 39 bases, framed from base 1.